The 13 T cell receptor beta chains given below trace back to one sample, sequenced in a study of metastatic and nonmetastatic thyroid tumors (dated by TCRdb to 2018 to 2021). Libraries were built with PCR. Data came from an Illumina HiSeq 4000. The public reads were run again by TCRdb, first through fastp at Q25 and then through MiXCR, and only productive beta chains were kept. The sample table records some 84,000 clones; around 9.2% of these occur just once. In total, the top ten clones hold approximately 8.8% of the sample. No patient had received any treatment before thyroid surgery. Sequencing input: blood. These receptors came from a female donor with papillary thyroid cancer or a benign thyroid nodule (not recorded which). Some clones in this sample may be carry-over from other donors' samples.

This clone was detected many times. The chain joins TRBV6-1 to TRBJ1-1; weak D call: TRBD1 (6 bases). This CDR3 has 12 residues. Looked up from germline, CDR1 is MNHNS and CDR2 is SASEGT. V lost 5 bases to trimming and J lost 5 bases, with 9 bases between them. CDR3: CASSTGWTEAFF. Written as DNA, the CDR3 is TGTGCCAGCAGTACAGGGTGGACTGAAGCTTTCTTT.

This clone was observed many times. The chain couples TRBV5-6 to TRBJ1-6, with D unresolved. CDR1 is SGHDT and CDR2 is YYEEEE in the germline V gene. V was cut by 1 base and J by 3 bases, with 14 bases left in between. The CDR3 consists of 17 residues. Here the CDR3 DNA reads TGTGCCAGCAGCTTGAGTTCGGGGTCATTCTATAATTCACCCCTCCACTTT. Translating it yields CASSLSSGSFYNSPLHF.

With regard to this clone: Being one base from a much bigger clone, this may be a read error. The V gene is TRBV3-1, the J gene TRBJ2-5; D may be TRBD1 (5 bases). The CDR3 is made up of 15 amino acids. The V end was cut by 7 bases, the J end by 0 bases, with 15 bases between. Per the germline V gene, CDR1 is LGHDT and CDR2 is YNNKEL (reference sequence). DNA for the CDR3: TGTGCCAGCATCCAGGGTTATGGGTACCAAGAGACCCAGTACTTC. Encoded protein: CASIQGYGYQETQYF.

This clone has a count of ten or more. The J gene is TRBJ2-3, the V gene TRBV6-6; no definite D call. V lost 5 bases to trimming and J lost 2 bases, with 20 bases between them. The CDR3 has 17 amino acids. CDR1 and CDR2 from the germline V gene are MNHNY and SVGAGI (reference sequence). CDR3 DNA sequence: TGTGCCAGCAGTACCACGACTGGTAACTATTACACAGATACGCAGTATTTT. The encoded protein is CASSTTTGNYYTDTQYF.

The DNA for the CDR3 is TGTGCCAGCAGTTTAAGGACAGACACAGATACGCAGTATTTT. It translates to CASSLRTDTDTQYF. This chain uses TRBV28 with TRBJ2-3; D is perhaps TRBD1 (6 bases). Germline CDR1 and CDR2: MDHEN and SYDVKM. The CDR3 consists of 14 residues. V lost 2 bases to trimming and J lost 2 bases, with 8 bases between them.

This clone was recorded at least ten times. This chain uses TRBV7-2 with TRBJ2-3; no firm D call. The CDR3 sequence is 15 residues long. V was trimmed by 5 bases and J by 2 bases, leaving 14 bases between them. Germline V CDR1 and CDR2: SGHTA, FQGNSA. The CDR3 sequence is CASSGRTKNTDTQYF. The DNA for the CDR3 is TGTGCCAGCAGCGGACGAACGAAAAACACAGATACGCAGTATTTT.

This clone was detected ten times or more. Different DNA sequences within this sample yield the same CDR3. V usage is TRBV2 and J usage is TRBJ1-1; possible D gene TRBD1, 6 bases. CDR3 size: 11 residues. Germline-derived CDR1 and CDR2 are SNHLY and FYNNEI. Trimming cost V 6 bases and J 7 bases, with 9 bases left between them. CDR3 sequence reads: CASRGGIEAFF. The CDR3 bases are TGTGCCAGCAGAGGGGGGATTGAAGCTTTCTTT.

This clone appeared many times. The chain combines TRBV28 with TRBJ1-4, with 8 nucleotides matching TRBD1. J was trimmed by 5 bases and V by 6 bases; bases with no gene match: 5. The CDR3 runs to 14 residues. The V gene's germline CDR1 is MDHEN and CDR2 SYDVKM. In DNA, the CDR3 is TGTGCCAGCAGACCAGGGGGCGCGAATGAAAAACTGTTTTTT. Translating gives CASRPGGANEKLFF.

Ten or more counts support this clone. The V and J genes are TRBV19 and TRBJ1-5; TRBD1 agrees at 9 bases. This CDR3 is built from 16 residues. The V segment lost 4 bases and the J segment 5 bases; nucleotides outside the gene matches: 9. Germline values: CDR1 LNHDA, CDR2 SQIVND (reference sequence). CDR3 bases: TGTGCCAGTAGTACCGCGGGGACAGGGACCGATCAGCCCCAGCATTTT. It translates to CASSTAGTGTDQPQHF. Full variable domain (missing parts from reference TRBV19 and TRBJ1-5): DGGITQSPKYLFRKEGQNVTLSCEQNLNHDAMYWYRQDPGQGLRLIYYSQIVNDFQKGDIAEGYSVSREKKESFPLTVTSAQKNPTAFYLCASSTAGTGTDQPQHFGDGTRLSIL.

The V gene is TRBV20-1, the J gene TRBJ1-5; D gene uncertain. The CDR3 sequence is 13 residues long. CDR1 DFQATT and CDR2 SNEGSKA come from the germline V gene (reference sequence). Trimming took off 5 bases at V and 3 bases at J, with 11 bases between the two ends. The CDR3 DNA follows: TGCAGTGCTCATGACGGAAACAATCAGCCCCAGCATTTT. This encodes CSAHDGNNQPQHF.

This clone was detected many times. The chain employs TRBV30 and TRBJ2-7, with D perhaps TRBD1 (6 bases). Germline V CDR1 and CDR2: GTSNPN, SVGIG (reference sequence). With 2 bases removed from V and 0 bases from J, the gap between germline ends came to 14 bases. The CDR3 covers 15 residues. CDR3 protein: CAWSRRTVPSYEQYF. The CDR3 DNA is TGTGCCTGGAGTAGGAGGACAGTGCCCTCCTACGAGCAGTACTTC.

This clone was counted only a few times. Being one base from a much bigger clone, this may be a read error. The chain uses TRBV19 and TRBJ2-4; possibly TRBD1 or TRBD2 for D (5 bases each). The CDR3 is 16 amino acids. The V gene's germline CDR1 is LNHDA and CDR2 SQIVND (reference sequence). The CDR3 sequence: CASKLGTLLAENIQYF. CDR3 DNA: TGTGCCAGTAAACTAGGGACGTTGCTAGCCGAAAACATTCAGTACTTC.

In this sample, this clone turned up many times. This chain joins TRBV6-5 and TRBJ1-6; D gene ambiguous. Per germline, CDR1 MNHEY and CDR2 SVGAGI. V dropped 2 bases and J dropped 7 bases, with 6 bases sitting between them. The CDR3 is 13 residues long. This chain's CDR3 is CASSYEGNSPLHF. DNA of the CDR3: TGTGCCAGCAGTTACGAAGGGAATTCACCCCTCCACTTT.